This T cell receptor (beta chain) was identified during a study of T-cell reconstitution after alpha-beta-depleted transplantation in children. For TCRbeta, the library was prepared with unique molecular identifiers. TCRdb reprocessed the PCR reads with MiXCR, giving one entry per CDR3 protein. The profile shows roughly 350,000 distinct CDR3 sequences, approximately 10% of them singletons. The germline V gene has CDR1 SEHNR and CDR2 FQNEAQ (reference sequence). The length of the CDR3 is 13 residues. Trimming stripped 3 bases from V and 5 bases from J, with 10 bases between. The clonotype originates from a human donor who donated a stem cell graft to a child with acute lymphoblastic leukemia. The chain recombines TRBV7-9 with TRBJ2-5, with D possibly TRBD2 on 5 matching bases. The sample was PBMCs from the stem cell graft donor, taken from the stem cell graft. The DNA of the CDR3 is TGTGCCAGCAGCTTCGTGGGAGAGGAGACCCAGTACTTC. As protein: CASSFVGEETQYF.